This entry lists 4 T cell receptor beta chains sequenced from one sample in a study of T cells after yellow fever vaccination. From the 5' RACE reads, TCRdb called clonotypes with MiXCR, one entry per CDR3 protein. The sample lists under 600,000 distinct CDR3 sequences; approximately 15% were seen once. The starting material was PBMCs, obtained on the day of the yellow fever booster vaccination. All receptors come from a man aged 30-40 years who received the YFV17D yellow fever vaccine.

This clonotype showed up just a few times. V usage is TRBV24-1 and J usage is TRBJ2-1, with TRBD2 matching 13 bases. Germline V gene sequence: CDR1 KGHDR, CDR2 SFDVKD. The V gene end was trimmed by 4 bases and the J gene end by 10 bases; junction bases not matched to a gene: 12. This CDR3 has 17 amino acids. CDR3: CATSDEGLAGTEEEQFF. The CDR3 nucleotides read TGTGCCACCAGTGACGAGGGACTAGCGGGAACCGAGGAGGAGCAGTTCTTC.

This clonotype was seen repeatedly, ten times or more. In nucleotides, the CDR3 is TGTGCCAGCAGTCTGCCGGGACAGGGCTCCTACGAGCAGTACTTC. This encodes CASSLPGQGSYEQYF. V gene TRBV28 combines with J gene TRBJ2-7; 9 positions agree with TRBD1. CDR1 is MDHEN, CDR2 SYDVKM, per germline. The CDR3 has 15 residues. Trimming took 5 bases from V and 0 from J; bases not matched to a gene: 5.

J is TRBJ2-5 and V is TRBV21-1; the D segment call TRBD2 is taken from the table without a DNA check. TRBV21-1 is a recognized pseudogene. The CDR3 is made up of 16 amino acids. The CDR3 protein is CASSNPRGRCSETQYF. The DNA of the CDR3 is TGTGCCAGCAGCAATCCGCGGGGTAGATGCAGCGAGACCCAGTACTTC.

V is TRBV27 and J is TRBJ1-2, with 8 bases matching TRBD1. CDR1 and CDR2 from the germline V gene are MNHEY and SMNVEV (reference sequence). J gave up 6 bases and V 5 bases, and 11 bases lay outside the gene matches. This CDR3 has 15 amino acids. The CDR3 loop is CASSRLGQEINGYTF. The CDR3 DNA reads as TGTGCCAGCAGTAGGTTGGGACAGGAAATTAATGGCTACACCTTC.